What follows are 32 T cell receptor beta chains derived from one specimen sequenced in a study of CD8 T cells in Susac syndrome. A quantity of roughly 0.5 to 1 ug RNA underwent reverse transcription using random hexamers. TCRdb processed the immunoSEQ multiplex PCR reads anew with MiXCR; each CDR3 protein has one entry. The data show 90,000 to 150,000 distinct CDR3 sequences, around 90% seen once. The sample was CD4+ T cells from PBMCs. Receptors were obtained from a human donor in good health.

The rearrangement joins TRBV4-1 to TRBJ2-1; possibly TRBD1 or TRBD2 for D (5 bases each). This CDR3 spans 16 amino acids. The V end was cut by 0 bases, the J end by 2 bases, with 11 bases between. CDR1 and CDR2 (germline): MGHRA, YSYEKL. This CDR3 reads CASSQDARGTYNEQFF. The CDR3 nucleotides are TGCGCCAGCAGCCAAGATGCGAGGGGAACCTACAATGAGCAGTTCTTC.

This chain links TRBV7-2 with TRBJ2-4, with a weak D call TRBD2 (7 bases). V was cut by 6 bases and J by 7 bases, with 10 bases left in between. The CDR3 totals 12 residues. Germline V gives CDR1 SGHTA, CDR2 FQGNSA. Here the CDR3 DNA reads TGTGCCAGCAGGGGGGGGCTCAACATTCAGTACTTC. As protein: CASRGGLNIQYF.

The V call is TRBV15, the J call TRBJ1-1; D unclear. V was clipped by 0 bases and J by 8 bases, with 10 bases between them. CDR3 length equals 13 residues. CDR1 LNHNV and CDR2 YYDKDF come from the germline V gene (reference sequence). The CDR3 here is CATSRDPGSEAFF. In DNA, the CDR3 is TGTGCCACCAGCAGAGATCCTGGCAGCGAAGCTTTCTTT.

V gene TRBV2 combines with J gene TRBJ2-1; D not resolved. Trimming stripped 8 bases from V and 3 bases from J, with 11 bases between. Germline CDR1 reads SNHLY; CDR2 reads FYNNEI. The CDR3 totals 13 residues. The CDR3 protein is CASSSELYNEQFF. The CDR3 nucleotides read TGTGCCAGCTCCTCAGAGCTCTACAATGAGCAGTTCTTC.

This chain connects TRBV5-1 to TRBJ2-5; 8 bases fit TRBD2. The CDR3 extends over 15 amino acids. The V segment lost 0 bases and the J segment 3 bases; nucleotides outside the gene matches: 4. Germline V CDR1 and CDR2: SGHRS, YFSETQ. CDR3 sequence: CASSLVTSEEETQYF. The CDR3 DNA follows: TGCGCCAGCAGCTTGGTGACTAGCGAGGAAGAGACCCAGTACTTC. Looking up the rest from reference TRBV5-1 and TRBJ2-5 gives the full variable domain: KAGVTQTPRYLIKTRGQQVTLSCSPISGHRSVSWYQQTPGQGLQFLFEYFSETQRNKGNFPGRFSGRQFSNSRSEMNVSTLELGDSALYLCASSLVTSEEETQYFGPGTRLLVL.

This clonotype was picked up a small number of times. The chain is built from TRBV5-1 and TRBJ2-3, with D possibly TRBD1 on 6 matching bases. The CDR3 runs to 15 residues. The V and J ends lost 0 bases and 2 bases respectively, with 10 bases between them. Germline V gives CDR1 SGHRS, CDR2 YFSETQ. The CDR3 loop is CASSLGDTYTDTQYF. CDR3 DNA: TGCGCCAGCAGCTTGGGGGACACCTACACAGATACGCAGTATTTT.

This sequence joins TRBV3-1 and TRBJ1-3, with a tentative D call TRBD1 (6 bases). V dropped 4 bases and J dropped 2 bases, with 9 bases sitting between them. CDR1 and CDR2 (germline): LGHDT, YNNKEL (reference sequence). The CDR3 has 14 amino acids. The CDR3 protein is CASSLRDTGNTIYF. CDR3 nucleotides: TGTGCCAGCAGCCTCCGGGACACTGGAAACACCATATATTTT.

V usage is TRBV3-1 and J usage is TRBJ1-1; weak D call: TRBD1 (6 bases). CDR3 length equals 17 residues. Trimming removed 0 bases from V and 1 base from J, with 15 bases in between. CDR1 and CDR2 (germline): LGHDT, YNNKEL (reference sequence). The CDR3 coding sequence is TGTGCCAGCAGCCAAGACGTCCGAGGGGGAGGGAACACTGAAGCTTTCTTT. Translation gives CASSQDVRGGGNTEAFF.

CDR3 protein: CASSPGTAGANVLTF. CDR3 in DNA: TGCGCCAGCAGCCCGGGGACAGCTGGGGCCAACGTCCTGACTTTC. The chain has TRBV4-3 and TRBJ2-6, with TRBD1 matching over 7 bases. The CDR3 consists of 15 residues. Germline V gives CDR1 LGHNA, CDR2 YSLEER. The ends lost 4 bases at V and 2 bases at J; junction bases unmatched: 2.

The chain recombines TRBV6-5 with TRBJ1-4; unclear D gene. V was trimmed by 2 bases and J by 0 bases, leaving 7 bases between them. Looked up from germline, CDR1 is MNHEY and CDR2 is SVGAGI. There are 15 residues in the CDR3. The CDR3 sequence is CASSYGGATNEKLFF. In nucleotides, the CDR3 is TGTGCCAGCAGTTACGGCGGGGCAACTAATGAAAAACTGTTTTTT.

The table lists this clonotype with a count of one. The rearrangement joins TRBV10-3 to TRBJ2-2; TRBD1 matches at 12 bases. The length of the CDR3 is 16 residues. Germline V CDR1 and CDR2: ENHRY, SYGVKD. The junction had 9 bases not matched to a gene; V was cut back by 7 bases and J by 6 bases. The CDR3 loop is CAITPGQGAPSGELFF. The CDR3 DNA follows: TGTGCCATCACCCCGGGACAGGGGGCGCCCTCCGGGGAGCTGTTTTTT.

V is TRBV5-1 and J is TRBJ1-1; perhaps TRBD1 as D (6 bases). Germline V gene data show CDR1 as SGHRS and CDR2 as YFSETQ. V shed 3 bases and J shed 5 bases, with 14 bases lying between them. This CDR3 region has 14 residues. CDR3 sequence reads: CASSSSGVETEAFF. CDR3 DNA sequence: TGCGCCAGCAGCTCCTCAGGGGTGGAAACTGAAGCTTTCTTT.

The gene calls are TRBV29-1 and TRBJ2-3; 7 nucleotides align to TRBD2. The CDR3 runs to 13 residues. The germline CDR1 and CDR2 sequences are SQVTM and ANQGSEA. The junction had 8 bases not matched to a gene; V was cut back by 7 bases and J by 4 bases. The CDR3 loop reads CSARGSDPDTQYF. The CDR3 DNA reads as TGCAGCGCTCGCGGGAGTGACCCAGATACGCAGTATTTT.

V and J are TRBV20-1 and TRBJ2-7; TRBD1 agrees at 12 bases. The CDR3 consists of 14 residues. With 6 bases clipped from V and 6 bases from J, the junction kept 9 bases outside the gene matches. Germline values: CDR1 DFQATT, CDR2 SNEGSKA (reference sequence). Here the CDR3 DNA reads TGCAGTGCCCTTCCTGGGACAGGGGGCGGCGAGCAGTACTTC. Translation: CSALPGTGGGEQYF.

The V gene is TRBV4-2, the J gene TRBJ2-1; 9 bases map to TRBD1. In germline, CDR1 is LGHNA, CDR2 YNFKEQ. This CDR3 has 17 amino acids. The ends lost 3 bases at V and 0 bases at J; junction bases unmatched: 6. As DNA, the CDR3 is TGTGCCAGCAGCCAGGACAGGGGATCCACCTCCTACAATGAGCAGTTCTTC. It codes for CASSQDRGSTSYNEQFF.

The chain couples TRBV16 to TRBJ1-3, with D possibly being TRBD1 (5 bases). CDR1 is KGHSY and CDR2 is FQNENV in the germline V gene. Trimming cost V 0 bases and J 1 base, with 16 bases left between them. The CDR3 loop spans 18 amino acids. CDR3 region: CASSQSVGQIPSGNTIYF. The DNA for the CDR3 is TGTGCCAGCAGCCAATCGGTGGGGCAGATACCGTCTGGAAACACCATATATTTT.

The rearrangement uses TRBV4-3 and TRBJ2-2, with 10 bases that match TRBD2. Germline CDR1 is LGHNA and CDR2 is YSLEER. This CDR3 region has 14 residues. The J segment lost 13 bases and the V segment lost 0 bases, leaving 5 bases of the junction unmatched. The CDR3 protein is CASSQDTSGTVLFF. The CDR3 DNA is TGCGCCAGCAGCCAAGATACTAGCGGGACGGTGCTGTTTTTT.

The V call is TRBV5-5, the J call TRBJ1-2; possible D gene TRBD1, 5 bases. The V end was cut by 4 bases, the J end by 1 base, with 11 bases between. This CDR3 comprises 14 residues. Per germline, CDR1 SGHKS and CDR2 YYEKEE (reference sequence). Here the CDR3 DNA reads TGTGCCAGCAGCGTGGGACTGCATAACTATGGCTACACCTTC. Protein: CASSVGLHNYGYTF.

This sequence joins TRBV28 and TRBJ2-3; D ambiguous. The CDR3 has 15 amino acids. The V and J ends lost 3 bases and 1 base respectively, with 11 bases between them. Germline CDR1 and CDR2: MDHEN and SYDVKM. This chain's CDR3 is CASSFRAPRTDTQYF. The CDR3 nucleotides read TGTGCCAGCAGTTTCCGGGCTCCCCGCACAGATACGCAGTATTTT.

The chain recombines TRBV7-2 with TRBJ2-3, with 10 bases aligning to TRBD2. Germline V gene lookup returns CDR1 SGHTA and CDR2 FQGNSA. Unmatched junction bases numbered 6, after V lost 5 bases and J lost 1 base. The CDR3 runs 16 residues. CDR3 coding DNA: TGTGCCAGCAGCCCCTTAGCGGGGGGCGGCACAGATACGCAGTATTTT. Protein: CASSPLAGGGTDTQYF.

The gene calls are TRBV30 and TRBJ1-6, with TRBD1 identical over 10 bases. Per germline, CDR1 GTSNPN and CDR2 SVGIG (reference sequence). V shed 2 bases, J shed 9 bases, and the junction held 4 bases outside the gene matches. The CDR3 covers 14 residues. In DNA, the CDR3 is TGTGCCTGGAGTACCGGACAGGGGGGTTCACCCCTCCACTTT. This gives the protein CAWSTGQGGSPLHF.

This clonotype was seen a single time. The V and J genes are TRBV7-3 and TRBJ2-7; D might be TRBD2 (6 bases). The V end was cut by 5 bases, the J end by 3 bases, with 11 bases between. This CDR3 has 13 amino acids. Germline V gene lookup returns CDR1 SGHTA and CDR2 FQGTGA. The CDR3 DNA follows: TGTGCCAGCAGCGACCAGGGAGGCTACGAGCAGTACTTC. It codes for CASSDQGGYEQYF. Using reference TRBV7-3 and TRBJ2-7 for the parts outside the CDR3, the full variable domain is GAGVSQTPSNKVTEKGKYVELRCDPISGHTALYWYRQSLGQGPEFLIYFQGTGAADDSGLPNDRFFAVRPEGSVSTLKIQRTERGDSAVYLCASSDQGGYEQYFGPGTRLTVT.

In this sample, this clonotype turned up once. The chain has TRBV19 and TRBJ1-5; TRBD1 matches 7 bases. Germline V gives CDR1 LNHDA, CDR2 SQIVND (reference sequence). This CDR3 region has 14 residues. The ends lost 6 bases at V and 5 bases at J; junction bases unmatched: 7. CDR3 sequence: CASRGGTAYQPQHF. CDR3 DNA sequence: TGTGCCAGTAGGGGGGGGACAGCCTATCAGCCCCAGCATTTT.

This clonotype appeared a few times. CDR3 in amino acids: CASSLAAGNSPLHF. Here the CDR3 DNA reads TGTGCCAGCAGCTTAGCCGCCGGTAATTCACCCCTCCACTTT. This sequence joins TRBV7-2 and TRBJ1-6, with D hard to call. V lost 0 bases to trimming and J lost 6 bases, with 6 bases between them. Germline CDR1 SGHTA, CDR2 FQGNSA. The CDR3 runs to 14 residues.

This clonotype was detected only once. The chain is built from TRBV29-1 and TRBJ2-7, with D possibly matching TRBD1 (6 bases). This CDR3 is built from 11 residues. Germline V lookup: CDR1 SQVTM, CDR2 ANQGSEA. The germline V and J ends were trimmed by 6 bases and 3 bases, with 9 bases remaining between them. The CDR3 nucleotides read TGCAGCGTGGGGGCAGGCTACGAGCAGTACTTC. Its translation is CSVGAGYEQYF.

This chain links TRBV13 with TRBJ2-5; TRBD1 matches at 8 bases. V shed 3 bases and J 7 bases; nucleotides not matched to a gene: 7. Germline V gene lookup returns CDR1 PRHDT and CDR2 FYEKMQ (reference sequence). The CDR3 spans 14 residues. This chain's CDR3 is CASSLGQAVGTQYF. Written as DNA, the CDR3 is TGTGCCAGCAGCTTGGGACAGGCGGTAGGGACCCAGTACTTC. The variable domain in full, completed from reference TRBV13 and TRBJ2-5, reads AAGVIQSPRHLIKEKRETATLKCYPIPRHDTVYWYQQGPGQDPQFLISFYEKMQSDKGSIPDRFSAQQFSDYHSELNMSSLELGDSALYFCASSLGQAVGTQYFGPGTRLLVL.

V gene TRBV7-2 combines with J gene TRBJ1-1; D call uncertain. Germline CDR1 and CDR2: SGHTA and FQGNSA. This CDR3 is 16 amino acids long. Trimming took off 3 bases at V and 1 base at J, with 15 bases between the two ends. The CDR3 reads CASSLFPSMGNTEAFF. For the CDR3, the DNA is TGTGCCAGCAGCTTGTTCCCTAGTATGGGGAACACTGAAGCTTTCTTT. Full variable domain (rest looked up from reference TRBV7-2 and TRBJ1-1): GAGVSQSPSNKVTEKGKDVELRCDPISGHTALYWYRQSLGQGLEFLIYFQGNSAPDKSGLPSDRFSAERTGGSVSTLTIQRTQQEDSAVYLCASSLFPSMGNTEAFFGQGTRLTVV.

V and J are TRBV4-2 and TRBJ2-7, with D tentatively TRBD1 (6 bases). Trimming took off 4 bases at V and 2 bases at J, with 15 bases between the two ends. The CDR3 has 15 residues. The germline V gene encodes CDR1 LGHNA and CDR2 YNFKEQ. The CDR3 region is CASSPLPTGTYEQYF. In nucleotides, the CDR3 is TGTGCCAGCAGCCCCCTTCCGACAGGAACCTACGAGCAGTACTTC.

The genes are TRBV7-2 and TRBJ2-3; 7 bases are shared with TRBD1. Germline-derived CDR1 and CDR2 are SGHTA and FQGNSA. The V gene end was trimmed by 3 bases and the J gene end by 15 bases; junction bases not matched to a gene: 9. The CDR3 totals 12 residues. For the CDR3, the DNA is TGTGCCAGCAGCTTGACTGGACAGGTCCTATATTTT. Translating gives CASSLTGQVLYF.

The chain links TRBV6-2 or TRBV6-3 to TRBJ1-2; 8 nucleotides line up with TRBD1. This CDR3 has 15 residues. Germline V gives CDR1 MNHEY, CDR2 SVGEGT. Trimming removed 6 bases from V and 3 bases from J; junction bases left unmatched: 9. This chain's CDR3 is CASRERQGPHYGYTF. In nucleotides, the CDR3 is TGTGCCAGCAGAGAGCGACAGGGGCCTCACTATGGCTACACCTTC.

The chain links TRBV10-3 to TRBJ2-2, with 10 bases that match TRBD2. The CDR3 extends over 17 amino acids. Germline values: CDR1 ENHRY, CDR2 SYGVKD. Unmatched junction bases numbered 9, after V lost 4 bases and J lost 4 bases. The CDR3 sequence: CAISVIAGGLVTGELFF. CDR3 DNA sequence: TGTGCCATCAGTGTAATAGCGGGAGGTCTCGTCACCGGGGAGCTGTTTTTT.

The chain has TRBV12-3 or TRBV12-4 and TRBJ2-1; 9 nucleotides agree with TRBD1. The CDR3 has 16 amino acids. Trimming removed 4 bases from V and 6 bases from J; junction bases left unmatched: 10. As DNA, the CDR3 is TGTGCCAGCAGTTCAGGAGGCGGACAGGGGAGCAATGAGCAGTTCTTC. Protein: CASSSGGGQGSNEQFF.